This T cell receptor (beta chain) appears in the sequencing data of a study of shared clonotypes between healthy human individuals. Findings and limits, study-wide: Rarefaction gave evidence that sorted-subset sequencing remained incomplete despite large depth. With few donors, the genetic and exposure-history diversity represented was limited.

With respect to this clone: The antigen remains undetermined.

This table comes from immunoSEQ multiplex PCR, and its TCRdb copy is limited to in-frame clones, with some not included. The table lists under 2.5 million clones, 80% to 95% of them singletons. The germline V and J ends were trimmed by 0 bases and 6 bases, with 7 bases remaining between them. The CDR3 is 13 amino acids. Per the germline V gene, CDR1 is SGHTS and CDR2 is YDEGEE. The sequenced sample was naive CD4+ T cells from PBMCs. This sample's subset: CD45RA+ positively selected. The rearrangement uses TRBV5-8 and TRBJ1-5; no clear D gene. This clonotype was obtained from a man between 18 and 29 years old in good health. Some clones in this sample may be carry-over from other donors' samples. CDR3 amino acids: CASSLGEFQPQHF. The CDR3 DNA sequence: TGTGCCAGCAGCTTGGGGGAGTTTCAGCCCCAGCATTTT.